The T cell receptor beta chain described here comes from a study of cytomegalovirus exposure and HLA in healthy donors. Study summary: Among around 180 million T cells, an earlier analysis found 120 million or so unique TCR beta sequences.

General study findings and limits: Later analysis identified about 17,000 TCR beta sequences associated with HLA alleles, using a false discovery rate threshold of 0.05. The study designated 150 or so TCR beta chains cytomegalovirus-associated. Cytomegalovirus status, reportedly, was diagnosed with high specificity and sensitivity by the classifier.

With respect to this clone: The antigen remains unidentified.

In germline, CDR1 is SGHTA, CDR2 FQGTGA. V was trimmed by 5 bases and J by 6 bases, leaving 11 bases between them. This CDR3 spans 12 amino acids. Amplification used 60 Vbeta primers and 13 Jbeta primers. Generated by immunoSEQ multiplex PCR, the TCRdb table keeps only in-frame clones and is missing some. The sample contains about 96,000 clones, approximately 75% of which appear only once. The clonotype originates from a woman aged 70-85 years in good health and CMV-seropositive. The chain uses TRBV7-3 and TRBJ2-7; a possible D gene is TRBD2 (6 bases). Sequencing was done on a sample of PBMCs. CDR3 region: CASSAGLGEQYF. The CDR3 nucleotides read TGTGCCAGCAGCGCGGGGCTGGGCGAGCAGTACTTC.